A selection of T cell receptor beta chains follows, all from one sample in a study of PD-1 blockade in classical Hodgkin lymphoma. The data were produced by immunoSEQ multiplex PCR, yet TCRdb's version contains in-frame clones alone and is incomplete. The table lists about 30,000 clones, 60% to 80% of them singletons. Sequencing was performed on peripheral blood mononuclear cells (PBMCs), taken before the second cycle of nivolumab. These receptors were collected from a human donor with classical Hodgkin lymphoma. Each CDR3 is given with its conserved first and last residue. The D gene is left open where the match is weak. Size tells how often a clone was seen (once, few, many) or the class of an expanded clone, and some rows leave it out.

clone_size	v_call	d_call	j_call	cdr3_nt	cdr3_aa
.	TRBV6-1	.	TRBJ2-7	TGTGCCAGCAGTGAAACCTTCTGGGACGTATTTTTGGAGCAGTACTTC	CASSETFWDVFLEQYF
.	TRBV19	TRBD1	TRBJ1-4	TGTGCCAGTAGTCCCGGACAGGTGGTTAATGAAAAACTGTTTTTT	CASSPGQVVNEKLFF
.	TRBV27	.	TRBJ1-1	TGTGCCAGCAGTTTCAGGGCCCGGGGCACTGAAGCTTTCTTT	CASSFRARGTEAFF
.	TRBV15	.	TRBJ1-3	TGTGCCACCAGCAACGAGCATTTGGGGGGTCTCTCTGGAAACACCATATATTTT	CATSNEHLGGLSGNTIYF
.	TRBV5-1	.	TRBJ2-7	TGCGCCAGCAGTTACGGACAGCCATCGAGCTCCTACGAGCAGTACTTC	CASSYGQPSSSYEQYF
few	TRBV4-3	TRBD1	TRBJ1-2	TGCGCCAGCAGCCAAGGGACCGGGACAGGGTACTCCGAGGGCTACACCTTC	CASSQGTGTGYSEGYTF
.	TRBV30	TRBD1	TRBJ1-2	TGTGCCTGGAGTACCGGGACAGGGCGTGGGTATGGCTACACCTTC	CAWSTGTGRGYGYTF
.	TRBV2	.	TRBJ1-4	TGTGCCAGCAGTGAAGGGGCTTCTTATGGGGGCGTCGTGGAAAAACTGTTTTTT	CASSEGASYGGVVEKLFF
.	TRBV7-9	.	TRBJ1-2	TGTGCCAGCAGCTTAGACGTACGAGAGCGGGGCTACACCTTC	CASSLDVRERGYTF
.	TRBV5-1	.	TRBJ1-3	TGCGCCAGCAGCTTGGGACCCGACGGTAACACCATATATTTT	CASSLGPDGNTIYF
.	TRBV6-5	.	TRBJ1-1	TGTGCCAGCAGTTACCTACAGGGGAACACTGAAGCTTTCTTT	CASSYLQGNTEAFF
.	TRBV6-5	.	TRBJ2-1	TGTGCCAGCAGTTACTCGAGGCTGGGCCCCTACAATGAGCAGTTCTTC	CASSYSRLGPYNEQFF
.	TRBV4-3	.	TRBJ2-2	TGCGCCAGCAGCCGGTGGGGGACCGGGGAGCTGTTTTTT	CASSRWGTGELFF
.	TRBV27	TRBD2	TRBJ2-1	TGTGCCAGCAGTACTAGCGGGAGGGGAGGGCAGTTCTTC	CASSTSGRGGQFF
.	TRBV6-5	.	TRBJ2-2	TGTGCCAGCAGTGGGAGAGGGTTGGGCACCGGGGAGCTGTTTTTT	CASSGRGLGTGELFF
.	TRBV14	TRBD2	TRBJ2-5	TGTGCCAGCAGCCTAACTAGCGGGCATAAAGAGACCCAGTACTTC	CASSLTSGHKETQYF
.	TRBV5-6	.	TRBJ1-2	TGTGCCAGCAGCTTGGGGGGAATACACTACACCTTC	CASSLGGIHYTF
few	TRBV6-1	.	TRBJ2-2	TGTGCCAGCAGTGGGAACACCGGGGAGCTGTTTTTT	CASSGNTGELFF
.	TRBV4-1	TRBD2	TRBJ2-7	TGCGCCAGCAGCCAAGTACTAGCGGGGGAGAACTACGAGCAGTACTTC	CASSQVLAGENYEQYF
.	TRBV5-1	TRBD2	TRBJ2-2	TGCGCCAGCAGCTTGTCGGGAGGGGACACCGGGGAGCTGTTTTTT	CASSLSGGDTGELFF
.	TRBV30	TRBD1	TRBJ2-5	TGTGCCTGGTCAGGGGGTTGGGAGACCCAGTACTTC	CAWSGGWETQYF
few	TRBV13	TRBD2	TRBJ2-3	TGTGCCAGCGGGCCGAGGGGACTAGCGGGAGGGCCAATTCGACGGGATACGCAGTATTTT	CASGPRGLAGGPIRRDTQYF
once	TRBV5-4	TRBD1	TRBJ2-4	TGTGCCAGCAGACCGGGACAGGGGGGTCAAAACATTCAGTACTTC	CASRPGQGGQNIQYF
.	TRBV10-2	.	TRBJ2-7	TGCGCCAGCAGTGAGTCGGGCCATTCCTACGAGCAGTACTTC	CASSESGHSYEQYF
.	TRBV27	TRBD1	TRBJ1-2	TGTGCCAGCAGTAAAAAAGCCTCCGGGACAGGGCATGGCTACACCTTC	CASSKKASGTGHGYTF
.	TRBV2	.	TRBJ1-6	TGTGCCAGCAGTCCAATAGAGGGGACTAATGCCTATAATTCACCCCTCCACTTT	CASSPIEGTNAYNSPLHF
.	TRBV4-3	.	TRBJ2-2	TGCGCCAGCAGCCAAGATGTTACAGGGCTAAACACCGGGGAGCTGTTTTTT	CASSQDVTGLNTGELFF
.	TRBV19	TRBD1	TRBJ2-3	TGTGCCAGTAGTGACAGGGCTAGCACAGATACGCAGTATTTT	CASSDRASTDTQYF